A selection of T cell receptor beta chains follows, all from one sample in a study of radiation and T cells in renal cell carcinoma. Data came from immunoSEQ multiplex PCR; TCRdb stores just in-frame clones and leaves some out. The sample has fewer than 25,000 clones; around 46% are singletons. Here the sequenced sample was tumor tissue, taken from a patient whose treatment included radiotherapy and nephrectomy. The receptors stem from a woman aged 50 to 60 with renal cell carcinoma. Each CDR3 is given with its conserved first and last residue. The order of the fields is V gene, clone size, J gene, D gene, CDR3 DNA, CDR3 protein. A D gene is named only where the DNA matches it firmly. Clone size is shown for a subset of rows, as once, few, many or a class of expanded clone.

TRBV7-2	few	TRBJ1-2	.	TGTGCCAGCAGCTTGGGACGGGGTAACTATGGCTACACCTTC	CASSLGRGNYGYTF
TRBV29-1	.	TRBJ2-1	TRBD2	TGCAGCGTTGACCCCGGGGGGGCGAACAATGAGCAGTTCTTC	CSVDPGGANNEQFF
TRBV9	few	TRBJ2-1	.	TGTGCCAGCAGCCCTCTGGCTAGCTTCTACAATGAGCAGTTCTTC	CASSPLASFYNEQFF
TRBV5-1	.	TRBJ1-1	.	TGCGCCAGCAGGGTCAGAACAGAAAACACTGAAGCTTTCTTT	CASRVRTENTEAFF
TRBV19	once	TRBJ1-1	.	TGTGCCAGTAGCCTGACGGTGAACACTGAAGCTTTCTTT	CASSLTVNTEAFF
TRBV5-5	.	TRBJ1-1	.	TGTGCCAGCAGCTTGAGGGACACTGAAGCTTTCTTT	CASSLRDTEAFF
TRBV6-5	.	TRBJ1-1	.	TGTGCCAGCAGTTACCTGGGTTGGGCTTTCTTT	CASSYLGWAFF
TRBV5-1	.	TRBJ2-1	TRBD2	TGCGCCAGCAGCTTCCTAGCGGGAATCTCCTACAATGAGCAGTTCTTC	CASSFLAGISYNEQFF
TRBV10-3	.	TRBJ1-4	TRBD1	TGTGCCATCAGTGAGTCGGACAGGGTGGGGGCTGAAAAACTGTTTTTT	CAISESDRVGAEKLFF
TRBV9	.	TRBJ2-7	.	TGTGCCAGCACTCCAGGGGACTCCTACGAGCAGTACTTC	CASTPGDSYEQYF
TRBV18	.	TRBJ2-7	TRBD2	TGTGCCAGCTCACTGACTAGCGGGCGCTCCTACGAGCAGTACTTC	CASSLTSGRSYEQYF
TRBV9	once	TRBJ1-4	.	TGTGCCAGCAGCGTAGACGGAGGGGAAAAACTGTTTTTT	CASSVDGGEKLFF
TRBV19	.	TRBJ1-1	TRBD1	TGTGCCAGTAGTAGAAACAGGGGTACTGAAGCTTTCTTT	CASSRNRGTEAFF
TRBV4-1	.	TRBJ1-1	TRBD1	TGCGCCAGCAGCGAGACAGGGAAAGAAATTGGCGCTTTCTTT	CASSETGKEIGAFF
TRBV6-1	.	TRBJ2-3	.	TGTGCCAGCAGTAGGGCCCGCACAGATACGCAGTATTTT	CASSRARTDTQYF
TRBV14	few	TRBJ2-2	TRBD2	TGTGCCAGCAGCCTTAGGACTAGCGGGGGGACCTACACCGGGGAGCTGTTTTTT	CASSLRTSGGTYTGELFF
TRBV5-8	few	TRBJ1-1	.	TGTGCCAGCAGTTCAGCAGGGGTAAACACTGAAGCTTTCTTT	CASSSAGVNTEAFF
TRBV6-1	.	TRBJ1-2	.	TGTGCCACCTCAACAGGGAAAGCTAACTATGGCTACACCTTC	CATSTGKANYGYTF
TRBV6-6	.	TRBJ1-2	.	TGTGCCAGCAAAACAGCAAACCTCTATGGCTACACCTTC	CASKTANLYGYTF
TRBV20-1	few	TRBJ1-1	.	TGCAGCGCGGAGCTAAACACTGAAGCTTTCTTT	CSAELNTEAFF
TRBV6-1	once	TRBJ1-5	.	TGTGCCAGCAGAGATTTTGTGGGTCAGCCCCAGCATTTT	CASRDFVGQPQHF
TRBV11-3	.	TRBJ2-5	TRBD2	TGTGCCAGCAGCTTAGGGACTAGCTCTCAAGAGACCCAGTACTTC	CASSLGTSSQETQYF
TRBV18	.	TRBJ1-1	.	TGTGCCAGCTCAGCGACAGGAGCCACTGAAGCTTTCTTT	CASSATGATEAFF
TRBV9	once	TRBJ2-3	TRBD2	TGTGCCAGCAGTCGAACGGGGGGGCACGATACGCAGTATTTT	CASSRTGGHDTQYF
TRBV9	.	TRBJ1-2	TRBD1	TGTGCCAGCAGCCCCGGGTGGGGGACAGACTATGGCTACACCTTC	CASSPGWGTDYGYTF
TRBV27	medium-sized	TRBJ2-7	.	TGTGCCAGCAGTTTAGATGACCGGGGCTACGAGCAGTACTTC	CASSLDDRGYEQYF
TRBV7-8	.	TRBJ1-1	.	TGTGCCAGCAGCGAGACACTGAACACTGAAGCTTTCTTT	CASSETLNTEAFF
TRBV6-5	.	TRBJ1-4	.	TGTGCCAGCAGTTACGGGGGTCTTAATGAAAAACTGTTTTTT	CASSYGGLNEKLFF